This record looks at one T cell receptor (beta chain) sequence and its context. The data originate from a study of blood T cell repertoires in COVID-19. In the authors' workflow: Amplification of reference gene primers provided the estimated nucleated cell counts. Repertoires were generated with immunoSEQ multiplex PCR, while TCRdb's copy carries only in-frame clones and drops some. Clone size and V and J calls were adopted from that table, with D and trimming inferred from the DNA. The table lists 250,000 to 300,000 clones, roughly 90% of them singletons, with 0.94% in the top ten. The CDR3 consists of 16 residues. Germline loops: CDR1 LGHDT, CDR2 YNNKEL (reference sequence). Trimming cost V 2 bases and J 8 bases, with 16 bases left between them.

The sequence was collected from a woman aged 40 to 49 who had recovered from COVID-19. Input material: peripheral blood. The rearrangement uses TRBV3-1 (or the pseudogene TRBV3-2) and TRBJ1-6; maybe TRBD1 (5 bases). This CDR3 reads CASSQRQLPGYSPLHF. The CDR3, as DNA: TGTGCCAGCAGCCAAAGACAGCTTCCCGGATATTCACCCCTCCACTTT.